Sequencing of this T cell receptor beta chain was carried out in a study of low-dose radiotherapy and immunotherapy resistance in tumors (dated 2022 in TCRdb). As for the study more broadly: In Cohort 1, each fraction delivered 0.5 Gy every 2 weeks, and the prescribed total PTV dose was 6.5 Gy. For Cohort 2, the dose was 1 Gy per fraction given every two weeks, adding up to 13 Gy in total across 26 weeks. Nivolumab was administered intravenously as a 240 mg flat dose every two weeks, and ipilimumab was administered intravenously at 1 mg/kg every six weeks. Every two weeks, patients got intravenous cyclophosphamide at 200 mg/m2, given one day ahead of each radiation and immunotherapy administration. Patients took aspirin 300 mg orally once daily for four cycles, starting on cycle 1 day 1. Randomization of trial participants into treatment groups was not performed. Eight patients were included in the translational analysis: three from the first dose cohort and the first five from the second dose cohort.

The time point label on this specimen signifies: after trial treatment. The sample's treatment or condition label, in plain terms: LDRT plus nivolumab, ipilimumab, low-dose cyclophosphamide and aspirin (RACIN trial). The donors took part in RACIN, a single-arm, phase I, dose-escalation trial that combined nivolumab, ipilimumab, aspirin, low-dose cyclophosphamide and low-dose radiotherapy. Patients were eligible if they had advanced solid tumors that were TIL-negative. The sequencer was an Illumina HiSeq 2500. First-strand cDNA was synthesized using Superscript III and a set of TRAV- and TRBV-specific primers, so that both TCRalpha and TCRbeta chains were covered. TCRs were amplified with Phusion for approximately 21 PCR cycles, with a constant-region primer paired with the adapter attached to the V primers. Isolated mRNA was amplified with the MessageAmp II aRNA Amplification Kit, using an approximately 16-hour in vitro transcription at 37°C. The Dynabeads mRNA DIRECT Purification Kit was used to isolate the mRNA for TCR sequencing. Indexed Illumina adapters were added in a second Phusion PCR of 20 to 25 cycles, after which AMPure XP beads were used to purify the products. The authors' analysis ran thus. Custom Perl scripts pooled TCR sequences encoding the same protein, removed out-of-frame sequences and computed each clonotype's abundance. TCR sequences supported by only a single read were excluded from analysis. The metrics used to describe the repertoires included Shannon entropy, Gini index, clonality, richness, and the frequency of TCRs shared between repertoires. The raw public reads went through TCRdb reprocessing: fastp at Q25, MiXCR clone calling, in-frame beta chains kept. Rows merge per CDR3 protein into single entries with the most common DNA and genes. TCRdb's processing, not the authors' own work, is the source of the V and J calls. A total of some 100,000 distinct CDR3 sequences appear in this sample, 20% of them only once. The top ten clonotypes cover approximately 4% of the sample.

CDR1 SGHRS and CDR2 YFSETQ are derived from the germline V gene. Cut back by 5 bases and 4 bases, the V and J ends lie 16 bases apart. The CDR3, from cysteine to phenylalanine, totals 15 residues. The sequence is cut down to CDR3 DNA, 45 bases in frame from base 1. This clonotype showed up many times. The antigen this receptor binds is unknown. The input lacks base qualities; no much larger clone sits a single base away. The chain uses TRBV5-1 and TRBJ1-5; the D segment could be TRBD1, given 6 matching bases. The TCR originated in a male donor with prostate cancer. The sequencing here drew on PBMCs, taken after low-dose radiotherapy plus immunotherapy. The CDR3 protein: CASSTTGNPNQPQHF. The nucleotide sequence reads TGCGCCAGCAGTACAACAGGGAACCCTAATCAGCCCCAGCATTTT.